This T cell receptor (beta chain) was obtained from a study of blood T cells in healthy people across ages. General study results and limits: Underestimates were what the diversity estimates from one million T cells were considered to be.

Only a few counts were recorded for this clonotype. Its antigen remains unknown. PCR was performed a second time for about 6 to 11 cycles using a sample-barcoded 5' primer and a J-beta primer mix. TCRdb re-called the 5' RACE reads with MiXCR, one entry per CDR3 protein. This sample has about 970,000 distinct CDR3 sequences, with approximately 50% found just once. The clonotype originates from a woman between 55 and 75 years old in good health. The source material was blood.

The CDR3 loop reads CASSPIGGEQFF. In DNA form, the CDR3 reads TGTGCCAGCAGCCCCATCGGCGGGGAGCAGTTCTTC. The chain combines TRBV25-1 with TRBJ2-1; D is perhaps TRBD2 (5 bases). With 6 bases removed from V and 10 bases from J, the gap between germline ends came to 13 bases. The CDR3 has 12 amino acids. CDR1 is MGHDK and CDR2 is SYGVNS in the germline V gene.